What follows are 12 T cell receptor beta chains derived from one specimen sequenced in a study of chemoradiotherapy in HPV16-positive cancers. Measured with immunoSEQ multiplex PCR; TCRdb has only the in-frame clones, and not every one. This table holds 7,500 to 10,000 clones, about 90% found once. Sequences were derived from blood, sampled from a patient who underwent chemoradiotherapy. The receptors were gathered from a human donor with HPV-associated anogenital cancer.

The rearrangement uses TRBV4-1 and TRBJ1-1, with D perhaps TRBD1 (5 bases). Trimming shortened V by 6 bases and J by 1 base, and 21 bases separated the two germline ends. From germline, CDR1 is MGHRA and CDR2 YSYEKL. This CDR3 comprises 17 residues. CDR3 in DNA: TGCGCCAGCAGACTTACAATAACGGGGGAGAGGAACACTGAAGCTTTCTTT. This sequence encodes CASRLTITGERNTEAFF.

CDR3 DNA: TGTGCCTGGAGGATAGGTCTGGGCGGAAACACCATATATTTT. Residues: CAWRIGLGGNTIYF. V is TRBV30 and J is TRBJ1-3, with unresolved D. Trimming removed 3 bases at V and 4 bases at J, with 13 bases between. Germline CDR1 reads GTSNPN; CDR2 reads SVGIG (reference sequence). CDR3 size: 14 residues.

This rearrangement joins TRBV4-3 to TRBJ1-3; weak D call: TRBD1 (5 bases). The V gene lost 3 bases and the J gene lost 4 bases, with 13 bases spanning the gap. Germline-derived CDR1 and CDR2 are LGHNA and YSLEER. The CDR3 is 15 amino acids. Here the CDR3 DNA reads TGCGCCAGCAGCCAGCTGGGGGGTCTCGGAAACACCATATATTTT. Its protein product is CASSQLGGLGNTIYF.

This sequence joins TRBV5-1 and TRBJ2-3; D perhaps matches TRBD2 (6 bases). The V gene lost 0 bases and the J gene lost 4 bases, with 9 bases spanning the gap. Germline V gene lookup returns CDR1 SGHRS and CDR2 YFSETQ. The CDR3 consists of 14 residues. CDR3 region: CASSLGGASDTQYF. The CDR3 DNA sequence: TGCGCCAGCAGCTTGGGCGGGGCTTCAGATACGCAGTATTTT.

V gene TRBV19 combines with J gene TRBJ2-3; a weak D match, TRBD2 (6 bases). Germline V gene data show CDR1 as LNHDA and CDR2 as SQIVND (reference sequence). CDR3 length: 12 amino acids. V lost 7 bases and J 4 bases, leaving 9 bases between the germline ends. The DNA of the CDR3 is TGTGCCAGTAAGGAGGGTGCAGATACGCAGTATTTT. Protein sequence: CASKEGADTQYF.

The genes are TRBV10-3 and TRBJ2-5; 8 nucleotides agree with TRBD2. V trimming: 4 bases; J trimming: 5 bases; junction bases outside the gene matches: 9. CDR1 is ENHRY, CDR2 SYGVKD, per germline. The CDR3 has 15 residues. CDR3 protein: CAISATGTRQETQYF. The CDR3 bases are TGTGCCATCAGTGCGACCGGGACTAGGCAGGAGACCCAGTACTTC.

The CDR3: CATGTGLAEDTQYF. CDR3 DNA sequence: TGTGCCACCGGTACCGGACTAGCCGAGGATACGCAGTATTTT. The chain has TRBV6-1 and TRBJ2-3; 8 bases fit TRBD2. V lost 10 bases to trimming and J lost 6 bases; unmatched junction nucleotides: 12. The CDR3 is 14 residues long. Per germline, CDR1 MNHNS and CDR2 SASEGT.

This clone showed up just once. This rearrangement joins TRBV7-2 to TRBJ2-1; the match to TRBD2 covers 11 bases. With V trimmed by 4 bases and J by 4 bases, 3 bases remained unmatched. From germline, CDR1 is SGHTA and CDR2 FQGNSA. There are 15 residues in the CDR3. The CDR3, as DNA: TGTGCCAGCAGCTCATTAGCGGGGGGGTACAATGAGCAGTTCTTC. This codes for CASSSLAGGYNEQFF.

The CDR3 nucleotides are TGTGCCAGCAGAGCTTTGGCCGGGACATACAATGAGCAGTTCTTC. Translating gives CASRALAGTYNEQFF. The chain carries TRBV6-1 and TRBJ2-1; maybe TRBD1 (6 bases). Germline V gives CDR1 MNHNS, CDR2 SASEGT. V lost 6 bases, J lost 4 bases, and 16 bases lay in between. The CDR3 has 15 residues.

V and J are TRBV27 and TRBJ2-7; a weak D match, TRBD2 (5 bases). CDR3 length: 14 amino acids. Germline values: CDR1 MNHEY, CDR2 SMNVEV (reference sequence). V was trimmed by 10 bases and J by 0 bases, leaving 16 bases between them. This CDR3 reads CATRRTFSSYEQYF. The DNA of the CDR3 is TGTGCCACCCGGAGGACTTTTAGCTCCTACGAGCAGTACTTC.

The chain is built from TRBV9 and TRBJ1-3, with D possibly TRBD1 on 6 matching bases. Trimming shortened V by 4 bases and J by 0 bases, and 17 bases separated the two germline ends. Germline V CDR1 and CDR2: SGDLS, YYNGEE. CDR3 length: 17 amino acids. The CDR3 DNA reads TGTGCCAGCAGCTTCCCAGAGGGGGGTCGCTCTGGAAACACCATATATTTT. Encoded protein: CASSFPEGGRSGNTIYF.

The rearrangement uses TRBV6-1 and TRBJ1-6; D gene ambiguous. The germline gives CDR1 MNHNS, CDR2 SASEGT. The CDR3 has 14 residues. V lost 4 bases, J lost 10 bases, and 14 bases lay in between. The DNA of the CDR3 is TGTGCCAGCAGTGCGCGGGCCGAGCCCTCACCCCTCCACTTT. Translated: CASSARAEPSPLHF.